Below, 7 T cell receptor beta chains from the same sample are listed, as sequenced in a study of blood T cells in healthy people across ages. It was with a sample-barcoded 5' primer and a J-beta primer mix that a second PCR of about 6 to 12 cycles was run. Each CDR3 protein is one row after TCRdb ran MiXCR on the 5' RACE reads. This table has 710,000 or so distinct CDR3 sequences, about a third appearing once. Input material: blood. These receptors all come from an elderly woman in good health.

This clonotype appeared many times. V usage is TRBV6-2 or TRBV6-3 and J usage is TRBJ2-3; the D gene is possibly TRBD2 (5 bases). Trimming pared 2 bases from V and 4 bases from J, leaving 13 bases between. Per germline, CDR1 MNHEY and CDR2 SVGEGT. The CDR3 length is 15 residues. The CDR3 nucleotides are TGTGCCAGCAGTTACGCGACGGGGAGAGCAGATACGCAGTATTTT. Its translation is CASSYATGRADTQYF.

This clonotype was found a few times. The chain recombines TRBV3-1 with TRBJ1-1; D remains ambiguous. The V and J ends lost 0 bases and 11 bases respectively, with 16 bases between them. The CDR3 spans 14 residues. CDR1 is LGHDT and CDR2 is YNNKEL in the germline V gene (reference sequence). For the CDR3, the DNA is TGTGCCAGCAGCCAAGACGGGCCAGCCCTGAGGGCTTTCTTT. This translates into CASSQDGPALRAFF.

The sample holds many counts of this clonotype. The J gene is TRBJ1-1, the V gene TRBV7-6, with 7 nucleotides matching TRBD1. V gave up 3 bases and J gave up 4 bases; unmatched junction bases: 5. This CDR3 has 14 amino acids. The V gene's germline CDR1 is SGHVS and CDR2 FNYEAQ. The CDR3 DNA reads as TGTGCCAGCAGCTTGATAGACAGGGTCACTGAAGCTTTCTTT. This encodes CASSLIDRVTEAFF.

Here the CDR3 DNA reads TGTGCCAGCAGTTTTATTGGGTTGGCTAGCAATGAGCAGTTCTTC. Translating gives CASSFIGLASNEQFF. The gene calls are TRBV28 and TRBJ2-1; unclear D gene. The CDR3 loop spans 15 amino acids. The V gene lost 3 bases and the J gene lost 6 bases, with 15 bases spanning the gap. Germline loops: CDR1 MDHEN, CDR2 SYDVKM.

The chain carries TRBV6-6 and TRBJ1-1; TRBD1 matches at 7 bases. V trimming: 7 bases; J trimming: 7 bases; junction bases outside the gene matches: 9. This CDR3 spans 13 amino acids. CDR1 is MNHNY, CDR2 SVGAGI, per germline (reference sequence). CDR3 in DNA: TGTGCCAGCACCGACAGACAGGGCGTTGAAGCTTTCTTT. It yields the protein CASTDRQGVEAFF.

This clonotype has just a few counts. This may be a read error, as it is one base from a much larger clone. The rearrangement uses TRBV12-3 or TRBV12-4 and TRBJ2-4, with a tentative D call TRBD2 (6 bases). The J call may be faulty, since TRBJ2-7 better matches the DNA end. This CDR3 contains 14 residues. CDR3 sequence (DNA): TGTGCCAGCAGTTGGCGGCAGGGAGGCGACGAGCAGTACTTC. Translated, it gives CASSWRQGGDEQYF.

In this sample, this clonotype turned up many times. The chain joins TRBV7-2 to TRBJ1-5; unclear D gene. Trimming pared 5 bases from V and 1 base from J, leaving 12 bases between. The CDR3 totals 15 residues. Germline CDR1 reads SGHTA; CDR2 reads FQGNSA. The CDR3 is CASSLPASSNQPQHF. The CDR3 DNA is TGTGCCAGCAGCCTGCCGGCCTCAAGCAATCAGCCCCAGCATTTT.